The next 32 T cell receptor beta chains were all read from a single sample in a study of CD8+CD57+ T cells in acquired aplastic anemia. Patients who underwent sequencing had shown CD8+CD57+ cell expansion by flow cytometry. TCR beta VDJ and CDR3 profiles were obtained from a genomic DNA template. TCRdb reanalysed the reads using MiXCR and keeps one entry per CDR3 protein. The data hold more than 150,000 distinct CDR3 sequences, with less than 60% observed a single time. What was sequenced was sorted CD4+, CD8+, or CD8+CD57+ T cells (not recorded which) from PBMCs. These receptors all come from a human donor with aplastic anemia.

The V call is TRBV19, the J call TRBJ1-6; perhaps TRBD1 as D (5 bases). Per germline, CDR1 LNHDA and CDR2 SQIVND (reference sequence). V dropped 1 base and J dropped 7 bases, with 5 bases sitting between them. CDR3 length: 13 residues. The CDR3 reads CASSIGGNSPLHF. CDR3 DNA sequence: TGTGCCAGTAGTATAGGGGGGAATTCACCCCTCCACTTT. The full variable domain, in which reference TRBV19 and TRBJ1-6 provide the parts outside the CDR3, is DGGITQSPKYLFRKEGQNVTLSCEQNLNHDAMYWYRQDPGQGLRLIYYSQIVNDFQKGDIAEGYSVSREKKESFPLTVTSAQKNPTAFYLCASSIGGNSPLHFGNGTRLTVT.

This clonotype was counted many times. The chain couples TRBV4-3 to TRBJ1-1; D is ambiguous. This CDR3 has 13 residues. The germline CDR1 and CDR2 sequences are LGHNA and YSLEER. V was clipped by 1 base and J by 6 bases, with 9 bases between them. The CDR3 reads CASSQGINAEAFF. The CDR3 DNA sequence: TGCGCCAGCAGCCAAGGTATAAACGCTGAAGCTTTCTTT.

This clonotype showed up many times. The chain couples TRBV5-5 to TRBJ1-4; D is perhaps TRBD1 (5 bases). CDR3 length equals 14 residues. V lost 0 bases to trimming and J lost 8 bases, with 11 bases between them. The V gene's germline CDR1 is SGHKS and CDR2 YYEKEE (reference sequence). In DNA form, the CDR3 reads TGTGCCAGCAGCTTGGGAGGGGCGGGCGAAAAACTGTTTTTT. Its translation: CASSLGGAGEKLFF.

The chain is built from TRBV12-3 or TRBV12-4 and TRBJ1-1; possible D gene TRBD1, 5 bases. The CDR3 has 13 amino acids. V dropped 6 bases and J dropped 8 bases, with 16 bases sitting between them. The CDR3 reads CASSWRDEIEAFF. The CDR3 coding sequence is TGTGCCAGCAGCTGGAGGGACGAAATCGAAGCTTTCTTT.

DNA of the CDR3: TGTGCCACCAGTGATTTGGGGGGGCGCACCGGGGAGCTGTTTTTT. This translates into CATSDLGGRTGELFF. V usage is TRBV24-1 and J usage is TRBJ2-2; D is tentatively TRBD1 or TRBD2 (6 bases each). Trimming removed 0 bases at V and 4 bases at J, with 8 bases between. Germline V gene lookup returns CDR1 KGHDR and CDR2 SFDVKD. The CDR3 totals 15 residues.

This clonotype came up many times. The chain joins TRBV6-1 to TRBJ2-5, with D hard to call. Trimming cost V 4 bases and J 5 bases, with 11 bases left between them. This CDR3 contains 13 residues. Germline V gene sequence: CDR1 MNHNS, CDR2 SASEGT. The CDR3 region is CASSGRVGETQYF. The CDR3, as DNA: TGTGCCAGCAGTGGTAGGGTGGGTGAGACCCAGTACTTC.

The CDR3 spells CASRVLAGAYEQYF. In nucleotides, the CDR3 is TGTGCCAGCAGGGTACTAGCGGGAGCCTACGAGCAGTACTTC. This chain connects TRBV2 to TRBJ2-7, with 11 bases fitting TRBD2. Germline V CDR1 and CDR2: SNHLY, FYNNEI. CDR3 length: 14 amino acids. Trimming at V came to 6 bases and at J to 2 bases, leaving 3 bases not matched to a gene.

The rearrangement uses TRBV30 and TRBJ1-5; D perhaps matches TRBD1 (6 bases). The CDR3 loop spans 12 amino acids. CDR1 is GTSNPN and CDR2 is SVGIG in the germline V gene (reference sequence). V was pared by 8 bases and J by 5 bases, with 13 bases between. CDR3 amino acids: CALDSRDQPQHF. The CDR3 DNA is TGTGCCCTGGACAGTCGAGATCAGCCCCAGCATTTT.

There are many counts of this clonotype. This sequence joins TRBV12-3 or TRBV12-4 and TRBJ1-1; D is unresolved. V lost 3 bases and J lost 1, with 6 bases in between. The CDR3 runs to 13 residues. CDR3 protein: CASSFGRNTEAFF. The CDR3, as DNA: TGTGCCAGCAGTTTCGGTAGGAACACTGAAGCTTTCTTT.

The genes are TRBV15 and TRBJ2-2, with 10 bases lining up with TRBD1. The CDR3 sequence is 15 residues long. Germline V gene lookup returns CDR1 LNHNV and CDR2 YYDKDF (reference sequence). V gave up 1 base and J gave up 7 bases; unmatched junction bases: 3. CDR3 DNA: TGTGCCACCAGCAGAGTGGGGACAGGGGTCGGGGAGCTGTTTTTT. Protein product: CATSRVGTGVGELFF.

This clonotype was detected ten times or more. This chain links TRBV4-2 with TRBJ2-7; TRBD2 agrees at 9 bases. Germline CDR1 reads LGHNA; CDR2 reads YNFKEQ. The CDR3 sequence is 15 residues long. V lost 6 bases to trimming and J lost 3 bases; unmatched junction nucleotides: 9. Written as DNA, the CDR3 is TGTGCCAGCAGTCCCGGGGCTAGCGGGATCTACGAGCAGTACTTC. This encodes CASSPGASGIYEQYF.

Comment on this clonotype: The CDR3 does not close with the conserved phenylalanine or tryptophan, likely indicating a read error. The limits of the CDR3 on the DNA are not certain, so only TCRdb's listed CDR3 is given. This rearrangement joins TRBV7-9 to TRBJ1-1. Germline V gives CDR1 SEHNR, CDR2 FQNEAQ (reference sequence). The CDR3 numbers 14 amino acids, ends counted. The CDR3 spells CASSVRSGNTEAFL.

V is TRBV5-5 and J is TRBJ2-5, with D unresolved. The CDR3 length is 14 residues. Per the germline V gene, CDR1 is SGHKS and CDR2 is YYEKEE (reference sequence). The V end lost 4 bases, the J end lost 0 bases, and 10 bases lay between the germline ends. The CDR3 DNA reads as TGTGCCAGCAGCCGTGGGCCAAACCAAGAGACCCAGTACTTC. This encodes CASSRGPNQETQYF.

V gene TRBV15 combines with J gene TRBJ2-3; tentative D call: TRBD2 (5 bases). V was shortened by 1 base and J by 8 bases, with 16 bases between the two germline ends. The CDR3 covers 15 residues. In germline, CDR1 is LNHNV, CDR2 YYDKDF (reference sequence). The DNA for the CDR3 is TGTGCCACCAGCAGAGGGACTCAAGAAGGAGGTACGCAGTATTTT. It codes for CATSRGTQEGGTQYF.

The DNA for the CDR3 is TGTGCCAGCAGTTACTCGAGGGCTGGGGCCAACGTCCTGACTTTC. It specifies CASSYSRAGANVLTF. The chain is built from TRBV6-2 or TRBV6-3 and TRBJ2-6; D is perhaps TRBD2 (5 bases). Deletions cut 0 bases from V and 2 bases from J, with 5 bases between. The CDR3 is 15 amino acids. CDR1 is MNHEY, CDR2 SVGEGT, per germline.

V and J are TRBV15 and TRBJ2-2; perhaps TRBD1 as D (6 bases). V was shortened by 7 bases and J by 0 bases, with 9 bases between the two germline ends. CDR3 length equals 14 residues. The germline V gene has CDR1 LNHNV and CDR2 YYDKDF (reference sequence). CDR3 in amino acids: CATKGDPNTGELFF. The CDR3 nucleotides are TGTGCCACCAAGGGGGACCCGAACACCGGGGAGCTGTTTTTT.

A single count supports this clonotype. The chain joins TRBV5-4 to TRBJ2-3; D unresolved. The CDR3 is 15 residues long. Germline V gene sequence: CDR1 SGHNT, CDR2 YYREEE (reference sequence). The ends were cut back, 2 bases at V and 0 bases at J, with 10 bases in the middle. Here the CDR3 reads CASSFWSTSTDTQYF. In DNA, the CDR3 is TGTGCCAGCAGCTTTTGGTCCACTAGCACAGATACGCAGTATTTT.

CDR3 sequence (DNA): TGCGCCAGCAGCCAAGGACAGCTCGCGTTCTTC. Its protein product is CASSQGQLAFF. The chain combines TRBV4-3 with TRBJ2-1; tentative D call: TRBD1 (5 bases). Germline V CDR1 and CDR2: LGHNA, YSLEER. This CDR3 is built from 11 residues. The V and J ends lost 1 base and 15 bases respectively, with 10 bases between them.

The chain links TRBV24-1 to TRBJ1-2, with D maybe TRBD1 (6 bases). Germline CDR1 KGHDR, CDR2 SFDVKD. This CDR3 spans 13 amino acids. Deletions cut 5 bases from V and 6 bases from J, with 12 bases between. CDR3 nucleotide sequence: TGTGCCACCAGTGCTGGGACATCAGATGGCTACACCTTC. This sequence encodes CATSAGTSDGYTF.

This clonotype was counted ten times or more. The V and J genes are TRBV24-1 and TRBJ1-1, with 8 bases fitting TRBD1. The CDR3 has 14 amino acids. V gave up 9 bases and J gave up 2 bases; unmatched junction bases: 7. Germline V gene sequence: CDR1 KGHDR, CDR2 SFDVKD. The CDR3 nucleotides read TGTGCCACCCGGGCAGGGGGCGGAAACACTGAAGCTTTCTTT. Translated: CATRAGGGNTEAFF.

This clonotype has ten or more counts. The genes are TRBV5-1 and TRBJ2-7; 10 nucleotides align to TRBD2. Trimming cost V 6 bases and J 2 bases; bases outside gene matches: 5. Per the germline V gene, CDR1 is SGHRS and CDR2 is YFSETQ. This CDR3 spans 14 amino acids. DNA of the CDR3: TGCGCCAGCACAGCGGGGGGGGGAACCTACGAGCAGTACTTC. Translated, it gives CASTAGGGTYEQYF.

The rearrangement uses TRBV15 and TRBJ2-7; no clear D gene. The V end lost 9 bases, the J end lost 3 bases, and 15 bases lay between the germline ends. Per the germline V gene, CDR1 is LNHNV and CDR2 is YYDKDF (reference sequence). This CDR3 comprises 13 residues. The CDR3 loop is CATSDFSVYEQYF. The CDR3 region has the DNA TGTGCCACGTCCGACTTTAGTGTCTACGAGCAGTACTTC.

The genes are TRBV2 and TRBJ1-1, with D uncertain. Germline values: CDR1 SNHLY, CDR2 FYNNEI. The CDR3 runs to 15 residues. V was shortened by 5 bases and J by 1 base, with 14 bases between the two germline ends. CDR3 DNA: TGTGCCAGCAGTTCCCTAGGCCTATCGAACACTGAAGCTTTCTTT. This sequence encodes CASSSLGLSNTEAFF.

This clonotype was counted once. V is TRBV20-1 and J is TRBJ2-1; D is perhaps TRBD1 (6 bases). Germline V gene lookup returns CDR1 DFQATT and CDR2 SNEGSKA (reference sequence). The CDR3 is 15 residues long. The ends were cut back, 3 bases at V and 3 bases at J, with 15 bases in the middle. The CDR3 DNA follows: TGCAGTGCTAGGAGGCCAGCAGGGGACTACAATGAGCAGTTCTTC. It encodes CSARRPAGDYNEQFF.

The chain recombines TRBV19 with TRBJ1-2, with TRBD1 identical over 7 bases. In germline, CDR1 is LNHDA, CDR2 SQIVND (reference sequence). The CDR3 runs 15 residues. V trimming: 7 bases; J trimming: 8 bases; junction bases outside the gene matches: 16. The DNA of the CDR3 is TGTGCCAGTACCCCTCAGCAAGGGGGCGCAAGGGGCTACACCTTC. Translation gives CASTPQQGGARGYTF.

This sequence joins TRBV7-2 and TRBJ1-1; D remains ambiguous. V lost 1 base to trimming and J lost 6 bases, with 6 bases between them. The CDR3 is 12 residues long. CDR1 and CDR2 (germline): SGHTA, FQGNSA. The CDR3, as DNA: TGTGCCAGCAGCTTAGTATTCGCTGAAGCTTTCTTT. This translates into CASSLVFAEAFF.

This clonotype has at least ten counts. V and J are TRBV4-1 and TRBJ2-7; D is possibly TRBD1 (6 bases). The germline gives CDR1 MGHRA, CDR2 YSYEKL. The CDR3 is 15 amino acids. The ends were cut back, 1 base at V and 4 bases at J, with 14 bases in the middle. As DNA, the CDR3 is TGCGCCAGCAGCCAAGCCCAGGGTCAGGGGTACGAGCAGTACTTC. This sequence encodes CASSQAQGQGYEQYF.

This rearrangement joins TRBV30 to TRBJ1-1; perhaps TRBD1 as D (5 bases). The CDR3 consists of 15 residues. Trimming cost V 0 bases and J 1 base, with 12 bases left between them. Germline V gives CDR1 GTSNPN, CDR2 SVGIG (reference sequence). This CDR3 reads CAWSVRQRRNTEAFF. In DNA form, the CDR3 reads TGTGCCTGGAGTGTTCGACAGCGAAGGAACACTGAAGCTTTCTTT.

Note on this clonotype: This may be a read error: a much more frequent sequence differs by one nucleotide. The V call is TRBV9, the J call TRBJ2-1; D tentatively reads TRBD1 or TRBD2 (5 bases each). The germline gives CDR1 SGDLS, CDR2 YYNGEE. The CDR3 contains 16 residues. The CDR3 loop is CASSPGGPGPYNEQLF. DNA for the CDR3: TGTGCCAGCAGCCCTGGGGGACCGGGCCCTTACAATGAGCAGCTCTTC. The full variable domain, in which reference TRBV9 and TRBJ2-1 provide the parts outside the CDR3, is DSGVTQTPKHLITATGQRVTLRCSPRSGDLSVYWYQQSLDQGLQFLIQYYNGEERAKGNILERFSAQQFPDLHSELNLSSLELGDSALYFCASSPGGPGPYNEQLFGPGTRLTVL.

This chain joins TRBV5-6 and TRBJ2-7, with 10 bases that match TRBD2. Germline CDR1 reads SGHDT; CDR2 reads YYEEEE. The V gene end was trimmed by 4 bases and the J gene end by 2 bases; junction bases not matched to a gene: 6. The CDR3 loop spans 15 amino acids. The CDR3 reads CASSLIAGGAYEQYF. CDR3 bases: TGTGCCAGCAGCCTTATAGCGGGAGGTGCCTACGAGCAGTACTTC.

The rearrangement links TRBV24-1 to TRBJ2-7; 8 bases line up with TRBD1. J lost 5 bases, V lost 3 bases, and 8 bases had no gene match. CDR1 and CDR2 (germline): KGHDR, SFDVKD. The CDR3 runs 15 residues. CDR3 protein: CATSDRRTGIDEQYF. Here the CDR3 DNA reads TGTGCCACCAGTGATCGGAGGACAGGGATTGACGAGCAGTACTTC.

The J gene is TRBJ2-7, the V gene TRBV15, with D uncertain. The CDR3 is 14 amino acids. V gave up 2 bases and J gave up 2 bases, with 10 bases separating them. Germline CDR1 LNHNV, CDR2 YYDKDF (reference sequence). This chain's CDR3 is CATSRRVSPYEQYF. Written as DNA, the CDR3 is TGTGCCACCAGCAGACGGGTCTCCCCCTACGAGCAGTACTTC.